These T cell receptor beta chains were read from a single sample in a study of blood T cell repertoires in COVID-19. Measured with immunoSEQ multiplex PCR; TCRdb has only the in-frame clones, and not every one. In the table there are 250,000 to 350,000 clones, 86% of which are singletons. The sample comprised peripheral blood. Receptor source: a woman aged 50 to 60 with acute or convalescent COVID-19. The conserved cysteine and the conserved F or W are not part of the CDR3 here. Fields, in order: CDR3 length, J gene, V gene, CDR3 protein.

12 | TRBJ1-4 | TRBV10-3 | AISVGQGGEKLF
11 | TRBJ2-7 | TRBV11-2 | ASSFGVPYEQY
13 | TRBJ1-6 | TRBV30 | AWSVLGTSNSPLH
14 | TRBJ2-7 | TRBV3-1/TRBV3-2 | ASRRRGMVRTYEQY
12 | TRBJ2-3 | TRBV5-1 | ASSSGQRTDTQY
12 | TRBJ1-1 | TRBV6-2/TRBV6-3 | ASSRLQGSTEAF
12 | TRBJ1-1 | TRBV27 | ASSLAQAGTEAF
13 | TRBJ1-1 | TRBV15 | ATSSPLVLNTEAF
14 | TRBJ2-1 | TRBV18 | ASSPWVQGLNNEQF
13 | TRBJ1-5 | TRBV5-1 | ASRVGQGRNQPQH
9 | TRBJ2-7 | TRBV6-1 | ASSGNYEQY
15 | TRBJ2-2 | TRBV5-1 | ASSLDYVQRYTGELF
13 | TRBJ1-4 | TRBV15 | ATSGGTGVYEKLF
12 | TRBJ1-1 | TRBV9 | ASSTPAKGGDAF